A selection of T cell receptor beta chains follows, all from one sample in a study of blood T cells in healthy people across ages. TCRdb redid the calling of the 5' RACE reads with MiXCR, one entry per CDR3 protein. The sample shows 650,000 to 700,000 distinct CDR3 sequences, about 51% of them seen only once. Sequenced input: blood. These receptors were taken from a woman aged 80 or over in good health. CDR3s include the opening cysteine and the closing phenylalanine or tryptophan. The order of the fields is D gene, V gene, clone size, J gene, CDR3 DNA, CDR3 protein. A D gene is named only where the DNA matches it firmly. Where a row states a size, it is once, few, many or the class of an expanded clone; other rows omit it.

TRBD2,TRBV2,many,TRBJ2-1,TGTGCCAGCAGCGAGCGGGAGGGTGAAAATGAGCAGTTCTTC,CASSEREGENEQFF
TRBD1,TRBV12-3/TRBV12-4,NA,TRBJ2-3,TGTGCCAGCAGTCCAGACAGGGGGCGGGGAGATACGCAGTATTTT,CASSPDRGRGDTQYF
NA,TRBV20-1,NA,TRBJ1-5,TGCAGTGCCGGACACGAGTATAGCAATCAGCCCCAGCATTTT,CSAGHEYSNQPQHF
TRBD1,TRBV20-1,once,TRBJ1-4,TGCAGTGCTAGAGGACAGGGGAATGAAAAACTGTTTTTT,CSARGQGNEKLFF
NA,TRBV15,NA,TRBJ2-7,TGTGCCACCAGCAGAGATCGGGTTGGGGGCTTCTGGGAGTCCTACGAGCAGTACTTC,CATSRDRVGGFWESYEQYF
TRBD2,TRBV4-1,few,TRBJ2-3,TGCGCCAGCAGCCAAGAGATCCAGCGGGGGCTCACAGATACGCAGTATTTT,CASSQEIQRGLTDTQYF
NA,TRBV20-1,NA,TRBJ2-3,TGCAGTGCTAGAGACCAGGGAGCAGCAGATACGCAGTATTTT,CSARDQGAADTQYF
NA,TRBV9,NA,TRBJ2-1,TGTGCCAGCAGCGTAGAAGGCGTTAGCTCCTACAATGAGCAGTTCTTC,CASSVEGVSSYNEQFF
TRBD1,TRBV29-1,once,TRBJ2-5,TGCAGCGCTGCCAGGGGGCCAGGGCAAGAGACCCAGTACTTC,CSAARGPGQETQYF
NA,TRBV30,few,TRBJ2-3,TGTGCCTGGAGTGGCGGACGTCAGTATTTT,CAWSGGRQYF
NA,TRBV7-2,many,TRBJ2-1,TGTGCCAGCAGCCCGTCCCTAAGGGGATCTTCGAATGAGCAGTTCTTC,CASSPSLRGSSNEQFF
NA,TRBV4-3,NA,TRBJ2-1,TGCGCCAGCAGCCAGGAGGGCTGGGAGGAGCAGTTCTTC,CASSQEGWEEQFF
NA,TRBV6-6,NA,TRBJ2-1,TGTGCCAGCAGTCCAGGGCGAGCGGGCGGCACTAATGAGCAGTTCTTC,CASSPGRAGGTNEQFF
NA,TRBV20-1,once,TRBJ1-2,TGCAGTGCTAGCGTTCATGAGGCCAGGCGGGGCTACACCTTC,CSASVHEARRGYTF
TRBD1,TRBV5-1,once,TRBJ1-1,TGCGCCAGCAGCTTGTTTCTACAGGGGGGTCTCACTGAAGCTTTCTTT,CASSLFLQGGLTEAFF
TRBD2,TRBV18,NA,TRBJ2-5,TGTGCCAGCTCACCAGCGTTTTTTCTAGCGGGAGAGACCCAGTACTTC,CASSPAFFLAGETQYF
TRBD2,TRBV5-5,NA,TRBJ2-5,TGTGCCAGCAGCTTGGCGCCCAGCGGGGAGTACAATGAGCGGTACTTC,CASSLAPSGEYNERYF
NA,TRBV5-1,NA,TRBJ1-1,TGCGCCAGCAGCTTGGTCAACTCGGGGACTGAAGCTTTCTTT,CASSLVNSGTEAFF
NA,TRBV29-1,NA,TRBJ1-2,TGCAGCGCCCCGGGGGGGAGCTACGGCTACACCTTC,CSAPGGSYGYTF
TRBD1,TRBV29-1,many,TRBJ2-5,TGCAGCGTCCCCCACCACACCGGGACAGGGGGCTTGGAAGAGACCCAGTACTTC,CSVPHHTGTGGLEETQYF
NA,TRBV5-1,NA,TRBJ2-6,TGCGCCAGCAGCGGGATGCTACACTACTCTGGGGCCAACGTCCTGACTTTC,CASSGMLHYSGANVLTF
NA,TRBV12-3/TRBV12-4,NA,TRBJ2-3,TGTGCCAGCAGATTACAGACAGATACGCAGTATTTT,CASRLQTDTQYF
TRBD2,TRBV7-7,NA,TRBJ2-1,TGTGCCAGCTCGGCTAGCGGGATCTACAATGAGCAGTTCTTC,CASSASGIYNEQFF
NA,TRBV6-5,many,TRBJ1-2,TGTGCCAGCAGTTACTCAAGCAGGGACGGCTACACCTTC,CASSYSSRDGYTF
TRBD1,TRBV12-3/TRBV12-4,many,TRBJ2-3,TGTGCCAGCAGGCCGGGACAGTTAAGCACAGATACGCAGTATTTT,CASRPGQLSTDTQYF
NA,TRBV3-1,once,TRBJ1-4,TGTGCCAACAAACCGGCAGGGACGCAGGCTGAAAAACTGTTTTTT,CANKPAGTQAEKLFF
NA,TRBV25-1,NA,TRBJ2-3,TGTGCCAGCAGTGATCCTAGAAGGTTCACAGATACGCAGTATTTT,CASSDPRRFTDTQYF
TRBD2,TRBV6-1,NA,TRBJ2-7,TGTGCCAGCAGTAAACTAAAGACTAGCGGGTTCTCCTACGAGCAGTACTTC,CASSKLKTSGFSYEQYF
NA,TRBV12-3/TRBV12-4,few,TRBJ1-5,TGTGCCAGCAACCTAGGGGGGGCCTATCAGCCCCAGCATTTT,CASNLGGAYQPQHF
TRBD1,TRBV29-1,many,TRBJ1-5,TGCAGCGTAGGACAGGGGCTAAATCAGCCCCAGCATTTT,CSVGQGLNQPQHF
TRBD2,TRBV25-1,once,TRBJ2-3,TGTGCCAGCAGTGAATATAGGGCTAGCGGTACAGATACGCAGTATTTT,CASSEYRASGTDTQYF
NA,TRBV7-2,NA,TRBJ1-3,TGTGCCAGCAGCTTAGTTCGACAGGAGCCTGGAGACACCATATATTTT,CASSLVRQEPGDTIYF
NA,TRBV27,NA,TRBJ2-7,TGTGCCAGCAGTTTATCGCTAGGGCTCTCCTACGAGCAGTACTTC,CASSLSLGLSYEQYF
NA,TRBV9,NA,TRBJ2-3,TGTGCCAGCAGCGTAGCTGTTAGCATGGATACGCAGTATTTT,CASSVAVSMDTQYF
TRBD2,TRBV29-1,NA,TRBJ2-1,TGCAGCGTTGTGGCGGGGGACGGTGAGCAGTTCTTC,CSVVAGDGEQFF
TRBD2,TRBV28,many,TRBJ2-1,TGTGCCAGCAGTGCTGTCGGGACTAACAATGAGCAGTTCTTC,CASSAVGTNNEQFF
NA,TRBV6-5,many,TRBJ1-2,TGTGCCAGCACCCCTTCAACAGGACCCCTCAACTATGGCTACACCTTC,CASTPSTGPLNYGYTF
TRBD1,TRBV5-1,NA,TRBJ1-1,TGCGCCAGCAGCCTGACAGGGTTAGAAAAGCCGGTGGAAGCTTTCTTT,CASSLTGLEKPVEAFF
TRBD2,TRBV7-3,many,TRBJ2-3,TGTGCCAGCAGCTTGACTAGCAGAACCACAGATACGCAGTATTTT,CASSLTSRTTDTQYF
TRBD1,TRBV7-9,NA,TRBJ1-6,TGTGCCAGCAGCGCCGCCGACAGGGGATATAATTCACCCCTCCACTTT,CASSAADRGYNSPLHF
NA,TRBV5-5,many,TRBJ2-3,TGTGCCAGCAGCTTGACAACCACAGATACGCAGTATTTT,CASSLTTTDTQYF
NA,TRBV7-9,NA,TRBJ1-5,TGTGCCAGCAGCCCAGGAGTAGCCAATCAGCCCCAGCATTTT,CASSPGVANQPQHF
NA,TRBV20-1,many,TRBJ2-1,TGCAGTGCTAGAGGAGGGGGCTCCTACAATGAGCAGTTCTTC,CSARGGGSYNEQFF
NA,TRBV9,NA,TRBJ2-7,TGTGCCAGCAGCCGCTCAGGGGGGACGCAAAGCGAGCAGTACTTC,CASSRSGGTQSEQYF
TRBD2,TRBV15,NA,TRBJ2-3,TGTGCCACCAGCATCGGGAGGGATACAGATACGCAGTATTTT,CATSIGRDTDTQYF
NA,TRBV20-1,many,TRBJ2-1,TGCAGTGCTAGCCGGGACAACTACAATGAGCAGTTCTTC,CSASRDNYNEQFF
TRBD1,TRBV6-5,NA,TRBJ2-3,TGTACCAGCAATTACGTAAGGGGGCTTAGCACAGATGCGCAGTATTTT,CTSNYVRGLSTDAQYF
NA,TRBV2,NA,TRBJ1-2,TGTGCCAGCAGCAGCGAGGCGGTAAACTATGGCTACACCTTC,CASSSEAVNYGYTF